This T cell receptor beta chain derives from a study of Ad26.COV2.S vaccination and SARS-CoV-2 variants. This clone was seen once. With 8 bases removed from V and 1 base from J, the gap between germline ends came to 11 bases. This CDR3 contains 13 residues. In germline, CDR1 is SNHLY, CDR2 FYNNEI. Treatment given: 15 to 20 received Ad26.COV2.S at low or high dose, single or two shots; five or six received placebo; per-sample allocation not given. It was on day 63 after the first vaccine or placebo injection that samples were taken. The table came from immunoSEQ multiplex PCR; TCRdb's copy has only in-frame clones and leaves some out. The profile shows about 680,000 clones, roughly 90% of them singletons.

This sequence was found in a person aged 18-60 years who received the Ad26.COV2.S COVID-19 vaccine or a placebo. The source was peripheral blood, collected in a trial of Ad26.COV2.S vaccine versus placebo. The chain combines TRBV2 with TRBJ1-1; D ambiguous. The CDR3 region has the DNA TGTGCCAGCGTATCCTTCCAGAACACTGAAGCTTTCTTT. Its protein is CASVSFQNTEAFF.